Listed below are T cell receptor beta chains from one sample, sequenced in a study of CD8 T cells in ankylosing spondylitis. MiXCR, run by TCRdb on the 5' RACE reads, gives a single entry per CDR3 protein. This table holds under 400,000 distinct CDR3 sequences, roughly 11% found once. Source material: blood, either unsorted or a sorted T cell fraction (not recorded which). These receptors originate from a female donor with ankylosing spondylitis or in good health (not recorded which). CDR3s include the opening cysteine and the closing phenylalanine or tryptophan. The order of the fields is J gene, clone size, D gene, V gene, CDR3 DNA, CDR3 protein. D genes are given only for firm matches. The size of a clone is reported for some rows only, either as once, few or many, or as a class for expanded clones.

TRBJ1-5,many,.,TRBV9,TGTGCCAGCAGCCGCTCTGGAGGGCAGCCCCAGCATTTT,CASSRSGGQPQHF
TRBJ2-3,few,TRBD2,TRBV10-3,TGTGCCATCAGCGGGAGGCCCCCGGATACGCAGTATTTT,CAISGRPPDTQYF
TRBJ2-1,.,.,TRBV7-2,TGTGCCAGCAGCTTAGGGTGGGCGGGGTCGAATGAGCAGTTCTTC,CASSLGWAGSNEQFF
TRBJ2-2,few,.,TRBV5-1,TGCGCCAGCAGCTTTCAGGGTTGGGACACCGGGGAGCTGTTTTTT,CASSFQGWDTGELFF
TRBJ2-2,few,TRBD1,TRBV7-6,TGTGCCAGCAGCTTACGGACAGGGGGCACCGGGGAGCTGTTTTTT,CASSLRTGGTGELFF
TRBJ2-3,few,TRBD2,TRBV5-1,TGCGCCACCAGACTCGGACTAGCGGGAGATCCGCAGTATTTT,CATRLGLAGDPQYF
TRBJ1-1,many,.,TRBV29-1,TGCAGCGTTGGAGTGTGGACTGAAGCTTTCTTT,CSVGVWTEAFF
TRBJ2-2,many,.,TRBV9,TGTGCCAGCAGCGTAGGTACGATGGGGGAGCTGTTTTTT,CASSVGTMGELFF
TRBJ1-5,many,TRBD1,TRBV12-3/TRBV12-4,TGTGCCAGCAGTCCCGGGACAGATCCTCAGCCCCAGCATTTT,CASSPGTDPQPQHF
TRBJ2-7,.,.,TRBV7-2,TGTGCCAGCAGCTTAGCGGGGGAAGCCTACGAGCAGTACTTC,CASSLAGEAYEQYF
TRBJ1-1,many,.,TRBV5-6,TGTGCCAGCAGCTTGGCCGTGGGGGGGGAAGCTTTCTTT,CASSLAVGGEAFF
TRBJ2-2,few,.,TRBV12-3/TRBV12-4,TGTGCCAGCAGTTTGCGGGCCATCAACACCGGGGAGCTGTTTTTT,CASSLRAINTGELFF
TRBJ1-1,many,.,TRBV10-3,TGTGCCATCAGTGTTATAGCCAACACTGAAGCTTTCTTT,CAISVIANTEAFF
TRBJ1-2,many,TRBD1,TRBV20-1,TGCAGTGCTAGTGACAGGGGGCGATTCTATGGCTACACCTTC,CSASDRGRFYGYTF
TRBJ1-5,many,.,TRBV28,TGTGCCAGCAGTGCCACAGGGAACGTCGGGTATAGCAATCAGCCCCAGCATTTT,CASSATGNVGYSNQPQHF
TRBJ2-1,.,.,TRBV20-1,TGCAGTGCGCCTTTAACTGGCGGGGATTACAATGAGCAGTTCTTC,CSAPLTGGDYNEQFF
TRBJ2-3,many,.,TRBV12-3/TRBV12-4,TGTGCCAGCAGTTTGGGCAGTCCGGGAACAGATACGCAGTATTTT,CASSLGSPGTDTQYF
TRBJ1-5,many,.,TRBV12-3/TRBV12-4,TGTGCCAGCAGTTTGGACAGCCAAACCAATCAGCCCCAGCATTTT,CASSLDSQTNQPQHF
TRBJ1-5,many,TRBD1,TRBV20-1,TGCAGTGCTAGAGGAGGGGGCACCCTCTGGAGCAATCAGCCCCAGCATTTT,CSARGGGTLWSNQPQHF
TRBJ2-1,many,.,TRBV7-2,TGTGCCAGCAGCTCCCCAACGATCCATGAGCAGTTCTTC,CASSSPTIHEQFF
TRBJ2-1,many,TRBD1,TRBV24-1,TGTGCCACCAGTGATATCGCGAGGGGGCTAAAGCAGTTCTTC,CATSDIARGLKQFF
TRBJ2-7,many,.,TRBV7-8,TGTGCCAGCAGGCACACTGGGACATACGAGCAGTACTTC,CASRHTGTYEQYF
TRBJ2-7,many,TRBD1,TRBV7-2,TGTGCCAGCAGTCTACAGGGGTACGAGCAGTACTTC,CASSLQGYEQYF
TRBJ2-5,.,.,TRBV2,TGTGCCATCCTCGAGGGGGGGCTCGTTGAAGAGACCCAGTACTTC,CAILEGGLVEETQYF
TRBJ1-5,.,.,TRBV20-1,TGCAGTGCTAGAGTACAGGGAGGGGACCAGCCCCAGCATTTT,CSARVQGGDQPQHF
TRBJ2-4,many,.,TRBV5-1,TGCGCCAGCAGCTCCGACACAGGGAGGGCAAACATTCAGTACTTC,CASSSDTGRANIQYF
TRBJ1-1,.,.,TRBV7-2,TGTGCCAGCACCCCCTTAGAGGGTCGCCTTGAAGCTTTCTTT,CASTPLEGRLEAFF
TRBJ2-7,many,.,TRBV5-1,TGCGCCAGCAGCCGGGACCTAGGCTACGAGCAGTACTTC,CASSRDLGYEQYF
TRBJ2-7,.,.,TRBV20-1,TGCAGTGCTAGAGACGGCAGGGCCCCATCCTACGAGCAGTACTTC,CSARDGRAPSYEQYF
TRBJ1-5,few,.,TRBV5-1,TGCGCCAGCAGCCCGGACAGTTTGGATCAGCCCCAGCATTTT,CASSPDSLDQPQHF
TRBJ2-3,many,.,TRBV20-1,TGCAGTGCAGGAGACATATTTGGAGATACGCAGTATTTT,CSAGDIFGDTQYF
TRBJ2-1,many,.,TRBV10-3,TGTGCCATCCGGGGGGCGGGAGAGCTGGATGAGCAGTTCTTC,CAIRGAGELDEQFF
TRBJ2-4,many,TRBD1,TRBV20-1,TGCAGTGCTAGGTCCAGGGGGATTACCATTCAGTACTTC,CSARSRGITIQYF
TRBJ2-6,.,.,TRBV7-2,TGTGCCAGCAGCTTCGGAAGTACTGGGGCCAACGTCCTGACTTTC,CASSFGSTGANVLTF
TRBJ2-3,many,TRBD1,TRBV20-1,TGCAGTGCTAGGCGTCCGGGACAGTTAACAGATACGCAGTATTTT,CSARRPGQLTDTQYF
TRBJ2-1,many,.,TRBV20-1,TGCAGTGCTAGAGAAGGGGGGCCGAGCTCCTACAATGAGCAGTTCTTC,CSAREGGPSSYNEQFF
TRBJ2-3,.,.,TRBV20-1,TGCAGTGCTAGAGTTCTGTTCACAGATACGCAGTATTTT,CSARVLFTDTQYF
TRBJ2-2,.,.,TRBV11-1,TGTGCCAGCAGCTTACTTCTTACAGGGGTCCGCGGGGACACCGGGGAGCTGTTTTTT,CASSLLLTGVRGDTGELFF
TRBJ2-7,.,TRBD2,TRBV6-5,TGTGCCAGCAGTTACTCACTAGCGGACTCCTACGAGCAGTACTTC,CASSYSLADSYEQYF
TRBJ1-6,.,.,TRBV5-6,TGTGCCAGCAGCCCACGCGACAGACCAAATTCACCCCTCCACTTT,CASSPRDRPNSPLHF
TRBJ1-1,.,.,TRBV2,TGTGCCAGTAGTGAGGGGGGTCGAGCTGAAGCTTTCTTT,CASSEGGRAEAFF
TRBJ2-3,many,TRBD2,TRBV20-1,TGCAGTGTAGCGGGCCCCCGGGGTGATCCGCAGTATTTT,CSVAGPRGDPQYF
TRBJ2-3,few,TRBD1,TRBV6-1,TGTGCCAGCAGGCAGACAGGGTCTTCTACAGATACGCAGTATTTT,CASRQTGSSTDTQYF
TRBJ1-6,.,.,TRBV2,TGTGCCAGCACCACCCTTGGGGATAACAATTCACCCCTCCACTTT,CASTTLGDNNSPLHF
TRBJ2-2,few,TRBD1,TRBV11-2,TGTGCCAGCAGCCAAGGGACAGTAAACACCGGGGAGCTGTTTTTT,CASSQGTVNTGELFF